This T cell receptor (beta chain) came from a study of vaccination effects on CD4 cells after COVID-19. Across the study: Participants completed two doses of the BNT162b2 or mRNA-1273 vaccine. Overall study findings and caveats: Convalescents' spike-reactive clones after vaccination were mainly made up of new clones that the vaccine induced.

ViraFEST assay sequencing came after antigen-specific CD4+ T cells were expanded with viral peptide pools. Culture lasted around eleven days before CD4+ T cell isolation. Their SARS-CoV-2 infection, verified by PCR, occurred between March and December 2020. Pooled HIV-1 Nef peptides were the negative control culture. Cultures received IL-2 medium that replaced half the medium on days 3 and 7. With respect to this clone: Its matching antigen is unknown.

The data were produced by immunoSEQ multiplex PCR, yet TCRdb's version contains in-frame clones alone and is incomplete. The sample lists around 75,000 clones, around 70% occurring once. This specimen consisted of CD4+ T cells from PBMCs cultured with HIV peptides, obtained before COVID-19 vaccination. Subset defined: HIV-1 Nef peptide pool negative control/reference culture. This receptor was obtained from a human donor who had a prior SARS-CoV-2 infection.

In DNA, the CDR3 is TGCGCCAGCAGCTTGGATCGCATCCTGGACGAGCAGTACTTC. This sequence encodes CASSLDRILDEQYF. The J gene is TRBJ2-7, the V gene TRBV5-1, with D unclear. V lost 0 bases to trimming and J lost 5 bases, with 12 bases between them. Germline assignment: CDR1 SGHRS and CDR2 YFSETQ. The CDR3 runs 14 residues.